This T cell receptor (beta chain) was recovered during a study of T cells in Graves' hyperthyroidism and ophthalmopathy. Broader study findings: In the blood, most expanded thyroid clonotypes above 0.001 appeared as well.

The CDR3 totals 13 residues. Germline V gene sequence: CDR1 LNHNV, CDR2 YYDKDF (reference sequence). The V end lost 1 base, the J end lost 7 bases, and 10 bases lay between the germline ends. A lack of ophthalmopathy progression within 18 months defined stable Graves' hyperthyroidism. Disease duration under 2 months; hyperthyroidism patients were aged 18 to 65. The investigators amplified TCR beta CDR3 regions from RNA transcripts. HTBI primers were used for first-round RT-PCR of the TCR CDR3. MiXCR, applied by TCRdb to the multiplex PCR reads, yields one record per CDR3 protein. The sample has about 500,000 distinct CDR3 sequences, around an eighth seen once. As regards this clonotype: Its cognate antigen is unknown.

V and J are TRBV15 and TRBJ1-2, with unresolved D. Sample: blood. This TCR was sampled from a woman between 18 and 30 years old with Graves' hyperthyroidism. The CDR3 DNA reads TGTGCCACCAGCAGAGGGGCAGAGGGTGGCTACACCTTC. Translation gives CATSRGAEGGYTF.